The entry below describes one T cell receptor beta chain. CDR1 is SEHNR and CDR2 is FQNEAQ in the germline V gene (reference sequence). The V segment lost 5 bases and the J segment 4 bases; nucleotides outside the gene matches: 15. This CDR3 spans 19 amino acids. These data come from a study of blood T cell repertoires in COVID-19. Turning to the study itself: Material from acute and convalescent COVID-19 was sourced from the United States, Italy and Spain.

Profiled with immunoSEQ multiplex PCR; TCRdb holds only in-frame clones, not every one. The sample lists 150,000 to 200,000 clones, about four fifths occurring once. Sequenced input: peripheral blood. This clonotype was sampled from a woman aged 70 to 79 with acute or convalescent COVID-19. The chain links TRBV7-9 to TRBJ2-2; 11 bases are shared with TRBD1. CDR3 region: CASSPQDRGRLLSTGELFF. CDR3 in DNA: TGTGCCAGCAGCCCCCAGGACAGGGGGCGACTTCTGAGCACCGGGGAGCTGTTTTTT. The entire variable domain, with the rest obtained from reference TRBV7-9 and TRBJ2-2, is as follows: DTGVSQNPRHKITKRGQNVTFRCDPISEHNRLYWYRQTLGQGPEFLTYFQNEAQLEKSRLLSDRFSAERPKGSFSTLEIQRTEQGDSAMYLCASSPQDRGRLLSTGELFFGEGSRLTVL.